The 31 T cell receptor beta chains below were found in one sample sequenced in a study of blood T cell repertoires in COVID-19 (dated by TCRdb to 2020 to 2021). The library was generated by the immunoSEQ multiplex PCR assay. The clones in this table, taken by TCRdb from immuneACCESS, are in-frame only. Not every clone is retained; where verified, under half of the shortfall comes from an unresolved V gene, and the cause of the rest is unknown. The sample includes more than 250,000 clones, with roughly 85% observed a single time. The top ten hold more than 4.5% of the sample. The sequencing sample was made of peripheral blood. The receptors originated from a man aged 50-59 years with active or convalescent COVID-19.

The V gene is TRBV5-1, the J gene TRBJ2-3; TRBD1 might be the D (6 bases). The germline CDR1 and CDR2 sequences are SGHRS and YFSETQ. CDR3 length: 13 amino acids. V was shortened by 4 bases and J by 6 bases, with 12 bases between the two germline ends. CDR3 coding DNA: TGCGCCAGCAGCCCCCAACAGGGCGATACGCAGTATTTT. It codes for CASSPQQGDTQYF.

V is TRBV5-1 and J is TRBJ2-1, with 11 bases lining up with TRBD2. The J segment lost 1 base and the V segment lost 1 base, leaving 7 bases of the junction unmatched. The CDR3 contains 18 residues. CDR1 is SGHRS, CDR2 YFSETQ, per germline. As DNA, the CDR3 is TGCGCCAGCAGCTTGCGGGGGACTAGCGGTCATTCCTACAATGAGCAGTTCTTC. Its protein product is CASSLRGTSGHSYNEQFF.

This clone was counted only a few times. The chain links TRBV28 to TRBJ1-1; D unresolved. V was trimmed by 3 bases and J by 7 bases, leaving 18 bases between them. This CDR3 has 15 residues. Germline loops: CDR1 MDHEN, CDR2 SYDVKM. DNA of the CDR3: TGTGCCAGCAGTTTGGGCGGAAGAGGGCCACTTGAAGCTTTCTTT. Translation gives CASSLGGRGPLEAFF.

CDR3 residues: CAWSAGTGKEKLFF. Here the CDR3 DNA reads TGTGCCTGGAGTGCCGGGACAGGGAAGGAAAAACTGTTTTTT. This sequence joins TRBV30 and TRBJ1-4, with TRBD1 matching 9 bases. The CDR3 runs 14 residues. Germline CDR1 GTSNPN, CDR2 SVGIG (reference sequence). V lost 1 base and J lost 8; bases outside the gene matches: 5.

The V and J genes are TRBV27 and TRBJ1-2; no definite D call. The V end lost 1 base, the J end lost 4 bases, and 7 bases lay between the germline ends. This CDR3 comprises 13 residues. In germline, CDR1 is MNHEY, CDR2 SMNVEV (reference sequence). CDR3 in amino acids: CASSLFPGYGYTF. The CDR3 nucleotides are TGTGCCAGCAGTTTATTTCCGGGCTATGGCTACACCTTC.

The chain is built from TRBV15 and TRBJ2-2, with 10 bases that match TRBD2. The length of the CDR3 is 17 residues. Trimming cost V 0 bases and J 6 bases; bases outside gene matches: 7. Germline V CDR1 and CDR2: LNHNV, YYDKDF (reference sequence). The CDR3 bases are TGTGCCACCAGCAGAGATAGAGGGACTAGCGTCTCCGGGGAGCTGTTTTTT. This codes for CATSRDRGTSVSGELFF.

In this sample, this clone turned up once. The chain uses TRBV7-9 and TRBJ2-1; TRBD2 matches 9 bases. V shed 0 bases, J shed 13 bases, and the junction held 1 base outside the gene matches. Per the germline V gene, CDR1 is SEHNR and CDR2 is FQNEAQ (reference sequence). The CDR3 contains 12 residues. The CDR3 nucleotides read TGTGCCAGCAGCTTAGCGCGGGGGGGACAGTTCTTC. Amino acid sequence: CASSLARGGQFF. The full variable domain, its missing parts supplied by reference TRBV7-9 and TRBJ2-1, is DTGVSQNPRHKITKRGQNVTFRCDPISEHNRLYWYRQTLGQGPEFLTYFQNEAQLEKSRLLSDRFSAERPKGSFSTLEIQRTEQGDSAMYLCASSLARGGQFFGPGTRLTVL.

The chain employs TRBV5-1 and TRBJ2-3; TRBD2 agrees at 10 bases. Germline assignment: CDR1 SGHRS and CDR2 YFSETQ. The CDR3 is 15 amino acids. V lost 5 bases and J lost 3; bases outside the gene matches: 6. CDR3: CASSRPGLATDTQYF. The DNA for the CDR3 is TGCGCCAGCAGTCGACCGGGACTAGCGACAGATACGCAGTATTTT.

This clone was picked up a small number of times. This rearrangement joins TRBV25-1 to TRBJ1-1; TRBD1 might be the D (5 bases). The V and J ends lost 5 bases and 1 base respectively, with 11 bases between them. The length of the CDR3 is 14 residues. Looked up from germline, CDR1 is MGHDK and CDR2 is SYGVNS. The CDR3 is CASSPRGGNTEAFF. The CDR3 DNA sequence: TGTGCCAGCAGTCCCCGGGGGGGGAACACTGAAGCTTTCTTT. The full variable domain, its missing parts supplied by reference TRBV25-1 and TRBJ1-1, is EADIYQTPRYLVIGTGKKITLECSQTMGHDKMYWYQQDPGMELHLIHYSYGVNSTEKGDLSSESTVSRIRTEHFPLTLESARPSHTSQYLCASSPRGGNTEAFFGQGTRLTVV.

The rearrangement uses TRBV5-1 and TRBJ2-2, with a possible D match to TRBD1 (6 bases). The length of the CDR3 is 15 residues. The germline V gene has CDR1 SGHRS and CDR2 YFSETQ. V lost 0 bases and J lost 4, with 10 bases in between. CDR3 region: CASSLGGLGTGELFF. CDR3 coding DNA: TGCGCCAGCAGCTTGGGGGGGCTCGGCACCGGGGAGCTGTTTTTT.

V gene TRBV27 combines with J gene TRBJ1-5; perhaps TRBD1 as D (5 bases). V dropped 2 bases and J dropped 0 bases, with 11 bases sitting between them. The CDR3 totals 16 residues. Germline V gives CDR1 MNHEY, CDR2 SMNVEV (reference sequence). Written as DNA, the CDR3 is TGTGCCAGCAGTTTAAGGGGTTTGTATAGCAATCAGCCCCAGCATTTT. Its translation is CASSLRGLYSNQPQHF.

Comment on this clone: The same CDR3 can be traced to other DNA sequences in this sample. The chain carries TRBV5-1 and TRBJ2-1, with 11 nucleotides matching TRBD2. The CDR3 spans 15 residues. V lost 0 bases to trimming and J lost 9 bases; unmatched junction nucleotides: 5. Germline CDR1 SGHRS, CDR2 YFSETQ. This chain's CDR3 is CASSLGLAGGSEQFF. In nucleotides, the CDR3 is TGCGCCAGCAGCTTGGGGCTAGCGGGAGGCAGTGAGCAGTTCTTC.

This clone was seen a single time. The chain links TRBV6-2 or TRBV6-3 to TRBJ2-7; 9 bases align to TRBD1. Per the germline V gene, CDR1 is MNHEY and CDR2 is SVGEGT. The CDR3 covers 14 residues. V lost 2 bases, J lost 13 bases, and 12 bases stayed unmatched. The CDR3 reads CASSYLGQGVPHYF. As DNA, the CDR3 is TGTGCCAGCAGTTACCTGGGACAGGGCGTTCCGCACTACTTC.

The J gene is TRBJ1-2, the V gene TRBV30, with D tentatively TRBD1 (5 bases). This CDR3 spans 13 amino acids. The V gene's germline CDR1 is GTSNPN and CDR2 SVGIG (reference sequence). V was clipped by 0 bases and J by 7 bases, with 12 bases between them. CDR3 loop: CAWSVNRRGGYTF. The CDR3 nucleotides read TGTGCCTGGAGTGTCAACAGGAGAGGTGGCTACACCTTC.

The chain joins TRBV7-9 to TRBJ1-2; 7 nucleotides match TRBD1. There are 14 residues in the CDR3. The V gene's germline CDR1 is SEHNR and CDR2 FQNEAQ (reference sequence). With 5 bases clipped from V and 4 bases from J, the junction kept 7 bases outside the gene matches. The CDR3 here is CASSGDRAGYGYTF. The CDR3 bases are TGTGCCAGCAGCGGTGACAGGGCAGGCTATGGCTACACCTTC.

The chain combines TRBV6-1 with TRBJ1-4; weak D call: TRBD1 (5 bases). Germline-derived CDR1 and CDR2 are MNHNS and SASEGT. V lost 3 bases and J 8 bases, leaving 10 bases between the germline ends. The CDR3 has 13 amino acids. CDR3 sequence reads: CASSDGDLEKLFF. CDR3 in DNA: TGTGCCAGCAGTGACGGGGACTTGGAAAAACTGTTTTTT.

This rearrangement joins TRBV5-1 to TRBJ1-5; no clear D. CDR1 and CDR2 from the germline V gene are SGHRS and YFSETQ. The CDR3 is 13 residues long. Trimming removed 5 bases from V and 7 bases from J, with 13 bases in between. CDR3 region: CASSLAAGQPQHF. DNA for the CDR3: TGCGCCAGCAGTCTCGCGGCGGGGCAGCCCCAGCATTTT.

This rearrangement joins TRBV10-2 to TRBJ1-1; 11 bases are shared with TRBD1. There are 16 residues in the CDR3. The J segment lost 4 bases and the V segment lost 4 bases, leaving 8 bases of the junction unmatched. In germline, CDR1 is WSHSY, CDR2 SAAADI. The CDR3 region has the DNA TGCGCCAGCAGTGCAAGGACAGGGGGCTCGGGCACTGAAGCTTTCTTT. It translates to CASSARTGGSGTEAFF.

The V call is TRBV19, the J call TRBJ1-4, with TRBD1 matching over 9 bases. With 6 bases clipped from V and 7 bases from J, the junction kept 9 bases outside the gene matches. Germline V gene sequence: CDR1 LNHDA, CDR2 SQIVND (reference sequence). CDR3 length equals 15 residues. Here the CDR3 reads CASRGTGLGFEKLFF. In nucleotides, the CDR3 is TGTGCCAGTAGAGGGACAGGGTTGGGTTTTGAAAAACTGTTTTTT.

Comments on this clone: Other DNA sequences of this sample code for an identical CDR3. The rearrangement uses TRBV7-2 and TRBJ2-7; the match to TRBD2 covers 7 bases. J was trimmed by 3 bases and V by 1 base; bases with no gene match: 0. Looked up from germline, CDR1 is SGHTA and CDR2 is FQGNSA. The CDR3 has 13 residues. CDR3 nucleotide sequence: TGTGCCAGCAGCTTAGGGGGGGGCTACGAGCAGTACTTC. Translation gives CASSLGGGYEQYF.

The J gene is TRBJ2-7, the V gene TRBV5-1, with 8 bases lining up with TRBD2. The germline V gene has CDR1 SGHRS and CDR2 YFSETQ. Losses at the gene ends were 3 bases for V and 6 bases for J; bases not matched to a gene: 8. The CDR3 is made up of 14 amino acids. CDR3 region: CASSYGAGESEQYF. CDR3 nucleotide sequence: TGCGCCAGCAGCTACGGAGCGGGAGAGAGCGAGCAGTACTTC. Drawing the rest from reference TRBV5-1 and TRBJ2-7, the complete variable domain is KAGVTQTPRYLIKTRGQQVTLSCSPISGHRSVSWYQQTPGQGLQFLFEYFSETQRNKGNFPGRFSGRQFSNSRSEMNVSTLELGDSALYLCASSYGAGESEQYFGPGTRLTVT.

The V and J genes are TRBV11-2 and TRBJ2-1; D unresolved. The V gene's germline CDR1 is SGHAT and CDR2 FQNNGV. The CDR3 extends over 15 amino acids. V gave up 5 bases and J gave up 3 bases, with 14 bases separating them. CDR3 sequence reads: CASSTVRLRYNEQFF. The CDR3 bases are TGTGCCAGCAGCACTGTGCGTCTACGCTACAATGAGCAGTTCTTC.

The V gene is TRBV12-3 or TRBV12-4, the J gene TRBJ2-5, with 8 bases matching TRBD2. The CDR3 runs to 13 residues. V lost 5 bases to trimming and J lost 5 bases; unmatched junction nucleotides: 4. The CDR3 here is CASSGTRGETQYF. The CDR3 nucleotides are TGTGCCAGCAGTGGGACTAGAGGGGAGACCCAGTACTTC.

J is TRBJ1-1 and V is TRBV2; 7 nucleotides line up with TRBD1. The junction had 21 bases not matched to a gene; V was cut back by 7 bases and J by 1 base. The CDR3 length is 19 residues. CDR1 SNHLY and CDR2 FYNNEI come from the germline V gene. The CDR3 region has the DNA TGTGCCAGCACGGCTAAATGGGACAGAAAAACTGTGGAGAACACTGAAGCTTTCTTT. Its translation is CASTAKWDRKTVENTEAFF.

V is TRBV5-1 and J is TRBJ2-7, with 8 bases aligning to TRBD1. This CDR3 is built from 16 residues. Germline V CDR1 and CDR2: SGHRS, YFSETQ. V trimming: 4 bases; J trimming: 0 bases; junction bases outside the gene matches: 9. The CDR3 reads CASSQGQGGSSYEQYF. The CDR3 DNA is TGCGCCAGCAGCCAAGGACAGGGCGGTAGCTCCTACGAGCAGTACTTC.

The chain employs TRBV10-2 and TRBJ1-6; TRBD1 might be the D (6 bases). The germline V gene has CDR1 WSHSY and CDR2 SAAADI. V lost 4 bases to trimming and J lost 9 bases, with 10 bases between them. This CDR3 comprises 13 residues. The CDR3 sequence is CASSVTGGSPLHF. CDR3 DNA sequence: TGCGCCAGCAGTGTGACAGGTGGTTCACCCCTCCACTTT.

The J gene is TRBJ1-2, the V gene TRBV18; D may be TRBD1 (5 bases). CDR3 length: 17 residues. Germline CDR1 reads KGHSH; CDR2 reads LQKENI. With 4 bases removed from V and 4 bases from J, the gap between germline ends came to 22 bases. CDR3 protein: CASSQGLTKHGGYGYTF. For the CDR3, the DNA is TGTGCCAGCTCACAGGGACTCACGAAACACGGAGGCTATGGCTACACCTTC.

The chain carries TRBV11-3 and TRBJ2-3; 7 nucleotides match TRBD1. This CDR3 is 14 amino acids long. The germline V gene has CDR1 SGHNT and CDR2 YENEEA. V was clipped by 8 bases and J by 1 base; unmatched bases: 6. CDR3 amino acids: CASALGGGTDTQYF. The CDR3 DNA is TGTGCCAGCGCTTTAGGGGGCGGCACAGATACGCAGTATTTT.

The V gene is TRBV6-2 or TRBV6-3, the J gene TRBJ1-1; TRBD1 might be the D (6 bases). The CDR3 has 18 amino acids. V was pared by 6 bases and J by 0 bases, with 23 bases between. Germline lookup yields CDR1 MNHEY and CDR2 SVGEGT. The CDR3 region has the DNA TGTGCCAGCAGCAGGGCGATGGGGGCCATTACCATGAACACTGAAGCTTTCTTT. Its protein product is CASSRAMGAITMNTEAFF.

This sequence joins TRBV28 and TRBJ1-3; possibly TRBD1 for D (6 bases). Trimming pared 6 bases from V and 4 bases from J, leaving 10 bases between. The CDR3 contains 13 residues. Germline V gene data show CDR1 as MDHEN and CDR2 as SYDVKM. The CDR3 bases are TGTGCCAGCAGATCAGGGGCCGGAAACACCATATATTTT. This translates into CASRSGAGNTIYF.

The chain joins TRBV19 to TRBJ2-1; D is perhaps TRBD1 (6 bases). Trimming removed 0 bases at V and 0 bases at J, with 12 bases between. Germline V gene sequence: CDR1 LNHDA, CDR2 SQIVND (reference sequence). There are 17 residues in the CDR3. The CDR3 spells CASSIDTTGSSYNEQFF. CDR3 DNA: TGTGCCAGTAGTATAGATACCACAGGGAGCTCCTACAATGAGCAGTTCTTC.